This T cell receptor beta chain derives from a study of control samples from healthy donors and cancer patients. Germline values: CDR1 WSHSY, CDR2 SAAADI. The CDR3 runs to 15 residues. With V trimmed by 4 bases and J by 4 bases, 5 bases remained unmatched. This table comes from immunoSEQ multiplex PCR, and its TCRdb copy is limited to in-frame clones, with some not included. The sample lists tens of thousands of clones; about 89% were seen once. The genes are TRBV10-2 and TRBJ2-2; 8 nucleotides agree with TRBD2. The source is a man aged 45-65 years in good health. Sequencing was carried out using blood. For the CDR3, the DNA is TGCGCCAGCAGTGCGGGAGGGATGGGCACCGGGGAGCTGTTTTTT. This codes for CASSAGGMGTGELFF.